The present T cell receptor (beta chain) was sequenced within a study of technical replicates of blood from a handful of donors. The CDR3 extends over 15 amino acids. Germline V gene sequence: CDR1 MNHEY, CDR2 SMNVEV (reference sequence). V was cut by 2 bases and J by 3 bases, with 11 bases left in between. Profiling relied on immunoSEQ multiplex PCR, and the TCRdb table lists in-frame clones only, not all of them. This sample has under 85,000 clones, with around 90% found just once. Input material: T cells isolated from PBMCs. The receptor comes from a human donor in good health. This rearrangement joins TRBV27 to TRBJ1-5; TRBD1 is a possible D gene (6 bases). This CDR3 is CASSLKGVPNQPQHF. The CDR3 DNA follows: TGTGCCAGCAGTTTAAAGGGGGTTCCCAATCAGCCCCAGCATTTT.